This TCR beta chain was observed in a study of beta chain features in type 1 diabetes. This clone was seen a handful of times. The target antigen is unknown. There are 14 residues in the CDR3. Trimming left V 1 base short and J 2 bases short, with 8 bases between. Germline loops: CDR1 SEHNR, CDR2 FQNEAQ (reference sequence). The investigators reverse transcribed all of the isolated RNA, so they sequenced expressed TCRB transcripts. Clones were read by immunoSEQ multiplex PCR, and TCRdb kept only the in-frame ones, dropping some. The table lists about 620,000 clones, about 14% of them singletons. The study, taken as a whole, reports: Cells that show high TCR expression could be over-represented by cDNA sequencing. For type 1 diabetes patients, VDJ junctions showed fewer insertions and more deletions.

The receptor was derived from a man aged 18 to 29 in good health. Material for sequencing was naive CD4+ T cells from blood. This chain links TRBV7-9 with TRBJ1-1; D not certain. CDR3 nucleotide sequence: TGTGCCAGCAGCTTAGAAGGGATTAACACTGAAGCTTTCTTT. Its protein is CASSLEGINTEAFF.